This T cell receptor (beta chain) was retrieved from a study of radiotherapy plus CTLA-4 blockade in lung cancer. Overall study: Disease control was present in roughly a third of patients, and objective responses in under 20%.

Broader study findings: Radiotherapy plus ipilimumab was followed by expansion in blood of tumor-derived TCR clones. Increased serum interferon-beta after radiation also reportedly predicted response strongly.

Sequencing was performed with immunoSEQ multiplex PCR; in TCRdb, only in-frame clones are kept and a portion is missing. The table lists tens of thousands of clones, 70% to 80% of them singletons. This clone was picked up one time. Its antigen is unknown. The CDR3 spans 14 residues. Germline V gene lookup returns CDR1 MDHEN and CDR2 SYDVKM. The ends were cut back, 6 bases at V and 4 bases at J, with 15 bases in the middle. With ipilimumab providing CTLA-4 blockade, focal radiation was administered to patients who had chemo-refractory metastatic non-small-cell lung cancer. V and J are TRBV28 and TRBJ1-2; D gene unclear. The starting material was peripheral blood, obtained from a patient treated with radiotherapy plus ipilimumab. This clonotype originated in a human donor with non-small cell lung cancer that progressed on radiotherapy plus ipilimumab. This CDR3 is CASSERTGAYGYTF. The CDR3 DNA follows: TGTGCCAGCAGCGAACGGACGGGAGCCTATGGCTACACCTTC.